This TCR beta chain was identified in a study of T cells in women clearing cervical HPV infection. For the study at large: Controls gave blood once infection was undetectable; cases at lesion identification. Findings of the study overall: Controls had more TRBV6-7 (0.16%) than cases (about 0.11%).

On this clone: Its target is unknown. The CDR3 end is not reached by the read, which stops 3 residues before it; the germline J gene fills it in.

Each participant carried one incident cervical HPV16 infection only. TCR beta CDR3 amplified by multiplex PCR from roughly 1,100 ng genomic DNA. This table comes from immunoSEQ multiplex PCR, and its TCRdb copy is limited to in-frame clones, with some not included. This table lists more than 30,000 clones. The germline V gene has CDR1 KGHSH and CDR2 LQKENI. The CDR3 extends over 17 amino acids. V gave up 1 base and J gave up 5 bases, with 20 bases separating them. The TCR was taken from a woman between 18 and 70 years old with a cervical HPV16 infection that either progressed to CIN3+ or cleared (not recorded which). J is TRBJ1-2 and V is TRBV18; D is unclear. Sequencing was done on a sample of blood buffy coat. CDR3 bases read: TGTGCCAGCTCACCACTGGCAATCCGACTCGGGTTTTATGGC. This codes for CASSPLAIRLGFYG. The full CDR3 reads CASSPLAIRLGFYGYTF.